The entry below gives a single T cell receptor (beta chain) sequence along with its context. Its antigen is not known. This sample stems from a study of cytomegalovirus exposure and HLA in healthy donors. Study-wide results and caveats: Most TCR beta V segments were productive about 90% or about 30% of the time in an earlier analysis. Sequencing artifact likely explains a cluster of highly shared sequence variants. A reported reduction in N-insertions relative to the 666-donor mean was seen in an Asian-associated ancestry cluster in a later analysis.

From germline, CDR1 is SGHDT and CDR2 YYEEEE. With V trimmed by 3 bases and J by 2 bases, 4 bases remained unmatched. The CDR3 loop spans 14 amino acids. Primers: 60 Vbeta forward and 13 Jbeta reverse. How the authors handled the data: The authors later counted about 80 million unique TCR beta chains, 9.5 million to 11 million of them shared. Libraries were prepared by immunoSEQ multiplex PCR; TCRdb keeps only in-frame clonotypes and omits some of them. The V and J calls and the clone size are those of that table, but D and trimming were determined from the DNA. Here the sample spans 85,000 to 90,000 clones, about 76% being singletons.

This TCR came from a young man in good health and CMV-seropositive. The chain carries TRBV5-6 and TRBJ2-7, with TRBD1 identical over 8 bases. Sequenced sample: PBMCs. The CDR3 DNA is TGTGCCAGCAGCTATGGACAGGGCGCCTACGAGCAGTACTTC. Its translation: CASSYGQGAYEQYF.